This TCR beta chain appears in the sequencing data of a study of early T cells in non-severe SARS-CoV-2 infection (dated by TCRdb to the early 2020s). About the full investigation: TCR sequencing used bulk RNA from unsorted whole blood, so alpha and beta chains could not be paired. Results the study describes overall, beyond this receptor: VDJdb matching was skewed toward anti-spike CD8 responses, so virus-specific expansions were likely underestimated and private and CD4 specificities were missed.

The library relied on 5' RACE. The reads were generated on a NextSeq 500. To correct for sequencing error and PCR bias, the TCR library protocol tagged individual cDNA molecules with unique molecular identifiers. Both TCR alpha and beta chains were sequenced, and tight co-correlation was observed between alpha and beta sequence abundances in each sample. Regarding the original processing steps: Decombinator V4 was used to annotate the V gene, J gene and CDR3 of the TCR sequences. TCRs were defined as expanded if a significant change between any two time points was detected under a Poisson model with p below 0.0001. TCR abundances were normalised to the total number of TCRs sequenced per sample and expressed as counts per million. TRAV1-2 paired with TRAJ12, TRAJ20 or TRAJ33 defined MAIT TCRs, while TRAV10 paired with TRAJ18 defined iNKT TCRs. A search of VDJdb, accessed on 1 November 2021, was run for TCRs annotated to CMV, EBV and SARS-CoV-2, with TCRs annotated for multiple antigens excluded. The raw public data were reprocessed by TCRdb itself: fastp quality trimming at Q25, MiXCR clonotype calling, in-frame beta chains only. Every CDR3 protein is listed once, alongside the most common genes and DNA of its rows. The V and J calls here are based on TCRdb, not the publication. This sample has 70,000 to 90,000 distinct CDR3 sequences in its table, and 8% to 13% of those were observed once. Approximately 8% of the sample belongs to the ten largest clones.

The CDR3 numbers 14 residues from cysteine through phenylalanine. Of the read, only the CDR3 DNA is kept; its 42 bases are in frame from base 1. CDR1 is given as MNHEY and CDR2 as SVGAGI, both from the germline V gene. Deletion took 4 bases off V and 5 bases off J, with a span of 14 bases between the germline ends. The study was a case-control design nested within a healthcare worker cohort in London, UK, with weekly nasopharyngeal swab PCR tests and blood sampling. Between 23 and 31 March 2020, the week of the UK lockdown, healthcare workers were enrolled and then followed up weekly for as long as 16 weeks. At least ten counts were recorded for this clonotype. No antigen is known for it. Base qualities are missing; no much larger clone stands one base away.

The source of this sequence is an adult who was a healthcare worker with PCR-confirmed SARS-CoV-2 infection or an uninfected control (not recorded which). Recombination linked TRBV6-5 to TRBJ1-2; the D region possibly corresponds to TRBD1 (5 bases align). The sample was whole blood, taken at baseline. The CDR3 reads CASSSTAGWYGYTF. In nucleotides, the sequence is TGTGCCAGCAGTTCAACGGCAGGGTGGTATGGCTACACCTTC.